This entry lists 3 T cell receptor beta chains sequenced from one sample in a study of vaccination and CD4 T cells after COVID-19. The Oncomine TCR Beta short-read assay sequenced DNA from cultured CD4+ T cells. TCRdb reanalysed the PCR reads using MiXCR and keeps one entry per CDR3 protein. This table has about 14,000 distinct CDR3 sequences, about 60% appearing once. The treatment here: roughly ten-day PBMC culture with coronavirus spike peptide pools or control peptides (ViraFEST assay). These TCRs are of unknown antigen specificity. Sequencing was carried out using CD4+ T cells from blood, cultured in vitro. The receptors were sampled from a human donor who had recovered from COVID-19.

This clonotype was found a few times. This sequence joins TRBV7-9 and TRBJ1-5; D not resolved. Germline loops: CDR1 SEHNR, CDR2 FQNEAQ (reference sequence). There are 17 residues in the CDR3. V shed 3 bases and J shed 4 bases, with 19 bases lying between them. The CDR3: CASSFGVGIDSNQPQHF. The CDR3 DNA sequence: TGTGCCAGCAGCTTCGGAGTGGGCATCGACTCGAATCAGCCCCAGCATTTT.

The chain is built from TRBV20-1 and TRBJ1-1; D may be TRBD1 (5 bases). This CDR3 is 13 amino acids long. CDR1 is DFQATT, CDR2 SNEGSKA, per germline (reference sequence). Trimming stripped 3 bases from V and 3 bases from J, with 11 bases between. The CDR3 here is CSASPWGDTEAFF. The CDR3 DNA sequence: TGCAGTGCTAGCCCGTGGGGGGACACTGAAGCTTTCTTT.

This clonotype was counted a single time. This chain joins TRBV6-1 and TRBJ1-1, with a tentative D call TRBD1 (5 bases). Germline values: CDR1 MNHNS, CDR2 SASEGT. The CDR3 consists of 14 residues. The ends were cut back, 8 bases at V and 2 bases at J, with 15 bases in the middle. The CDR3 bases are TGTGCCAGCTCTTTAAGAGGGGTCAACACTGAAGCTTTCTTT. The encoded protein is CASSLRGVNTEAFF.